A single sample is the source of the 9 T cell receptor beta chains below, sequenced in a study of regulatory T cells in long-lasting Graves disease. Arm-PCR of CDR3 regions and iRepertoire HTBI primers were used to build TCR beta libraries. TCRdb called the multiplex PCR reads again in MiXCR, with one record for every CDR3 protein. Altogether around 480,000 distinct CDR3 sequences are present, roughly 16% being singletons, with the ten largest covering more than 20%. Specified time point: newly diagnosed GD, antithyroid drugs for less than 3 months. RNA isolated from PBMCs was used to make the TCR library. This sample also belongs to another study, concerning T cells in Graves' hyperthyroidism and ophthalmopathy.

The material sequenced was peripheral blood mononuclear cells (PBMCs), taken at new diagnosis, from a patient treated with antithyroid drugs. The receptor set was obtained from a woman aged 35-65 years with Graves disease.

This clonotype was picked up many times. The chain uses TRBV11-2 and TRBJ2-7, with 8 bases lining up with TRBD1. Germline V lookup: CDR1 SGHAT, CDR2 FQNNGV. CDR3 length: 15 amino acids. Trimming cost V 1 base and J 5 bases; bases outside gene matches: 7. The CDR3 region has the DNA TGTGCCAGCAGCTTAGGTCGACAGGGGAGCGACGAGCAGTACTTC. It codes for CASSLGRQGSDEQYF.

V and J are TRBV10-3 and TRBJ2-1, with 10 bases fitting TRBD1. Germline V gene lookup returns CDR1 ENHRY and CDR2 SYGVKD. The CDR3 loop spans 13 amino acids. V trimming: 10 bases; J trimming: 7 bases; junction bases outside the gene matches: 7. This CDR3 reads CATRMGQGNEQFF. The DNA of the CDR3 is TGTGCCACCCGGATGGGACAGGGGAATGAGCAGTTCTTC.

This clonotype has at least ten counts. The CDR3, as DNA: TGTGCCTGGAGGACTAGCGGCAAACTCCAGTATTTT. It codes for CAWRTSGKLQYF. The rearrangement uses TRBV30 and TRBJ2-3; 9 bases map to TRBD2. J lost 12 bases, V lost 3 bases, and 7 bases had no gene match. Germline lookup yields CDR1 GTSNPN and CDR2 SVGIG (reference sequence). This CDR3 has 12 amino acids.

This clonotype was counted many times. The chain has TRBV5-1 and TRBJ2-1; tentatively, D is TRBD1 (6 bases). This CDR3 spans 17 amino acids. CDR1 SGHRS and CDR2 YFSETQ come from the germline V gene. V was cut by 0 bases and J by 10 bases, with 23 bases left in between. CDR3 nucleotide sequence: TGCGCCAGCAGCTTGGAAGCAGGGGCCTCAGGAGTGAGGGAGCAGTTCTTC. Encoded protein: CASSLEAGASGVREQFF.

This clonotype has only a few counts. The V call is TRBV10-3, the J call TRBJ2-1; TRBD1 matches at 9 bases. V lost 4 bases, J lost 1 base, and 2 bases stayed unmatched. In germline, CDR1 is ENHRY, CDR2 SYGVKD. The CDR3 extends over 15 amino acids. DNA for the CDR3: TGTGCCATCAGTGCGGGACAGGGATCCTACAATGAGCAGTTCTTC. It yields the protein CAISAGQGSYNEQFF.

The chain is built from TRBV19 and TRBJ2-7, with 7 bases aligning to TRBD2. Germline assignment: CDR1 LNHDA and CDR2 SQIVND (reference sequence). CDR3 length equals 14 residues. The J segment lost 5 bases and the V segment lost 4 bases, leaving 8 bases of the junction unmatched. CDR3: CASSSGGALNEQYF. CDR3 sequence (DNA): TGTGCCAGTAGTAGCGGGGGTGCTCTTAACGAGCAGTACTTC.

This clonotype appeared a few times. The chain carries TRBV3-1 and TRBJ2-2, with TRBD2 as a possible D gene (5 bases). Between the trimmed V and J ends, which lost 6 bases and 3 bases, there was a span of 14 bases. The CDR3 extends over 15 amino acids. The germline gives CDR1 LGHDT, CDR2 YNNKEL (reference sequence). CDR3: CASRLKTGYTGELFF. The CDR3 DNA reads TGTGCCAGCAGGCTAAAGACGGGGTACACCGGGGAGCTGTTTTTT.

This clonotype was counted ten times or more. CDR3 DNA sequence: TGTGCCAGCAGTTTAGGCGACGGATACACAGATACGCAGTATTTT. Residues: CASSLGDGYTDTQYF. The genes are TRBV12-3 or TRBV12-4 and TRBJ2-3; D remains ambiguous. V was shortened by 1 base and J by 2 bases, with 10 bases between the two germline ends. The CDR3 sequence is 15 residues long.

This clonotype has a count of ten or more. The chain joins TRBV11-2 to TRBJ2-1; 8 bases are a match to TRBD2. Germline trimming cut 7 bases from V and 2 bases from J; bases unmatched to any gene: 7. In germline, CDR1 is SGHAT, CDR2 FQNNGV. The CDR3 has 15 residues. CDR3 region: CASTSRRGAYNEQFF. The CDR3, as DNA: TGTGCCAGCACCTCCCGGCGGGGGGCCTACAATGAGCAGTTCTTC. Full variable domain (remainder filled in from reference TRBV11-2 and TRBJ2-1): EAGVAQSPRYKIIEKRQSVAFWCNPISGHATLYWYQQILGQGPKLLIQFQNNGVVDDSQLPKDRFSAERLKGVDSTLKIQPAKLEDSAVYLCASTSRRGAYNEQFFGPGTRLTVL.